A selection of T cell receptor beta chains follows, all from one sample in a study of blood T cell repertoires in COVID-19. The protocol was immunoSEQ multiplex PCR, while the TCRdb copy is restricted to in-frame clones and leaves out a portion. The sample comprises 50,000 to 75,000 clones, 89% of which are singletons, and less than 1.5% rests with the top ten. The specimen was peripheral blood. These receptors were collected from a man in his fifties or sixties with acute or convalescent COVID-19. The CDR3 runs from the conserved cysteine through the conserved F or W. The D gene is left open where the match is weak. Only some rows state a clone size, as once, few, many or a class for expanded clones.

d_gene,abundance,j_gene,v_gene,CDR3nt,CDR3aa
.,.,TRBJ2-4,TRBV21-1,TGTGCCAGACCCCTGCCAGACACCTCCGTGTTACCTTTAGCCAAAAACATTCAGTACTTC,CARPLPDTSVLPLAKNIQYF
TRBD1,once,TRBJ2-3,TRBV5-1,TGCGCCAGCAGGGGGACAGTAAGCACAGATACGCAGTATTTT,CASRGTVSTDTQYF
.,few,TRBJ2-5,TRBV7-8,TGTGCCAGCAGCTCGGGACTCGGCCTCCAAGAGACCCAGTACTTC,CASSSGLGLQETQYF
TRBD1,.,TRBJ2-5,TRBV14,TGTGCCAGCAGCCATTTTACCGGGACAGGGATTCAAGAGACCCAGTACTTC,CASSHFTGTGIQETQYF
TRBD1,.,TRBJ2-6,TRBV24-1,TGTGCCACCAGTGACGCGGACAGGGCTGGGGCCAACGTCCTGACTTTC,CATSDADRAGANVLTF
.,.,TRBJ1-5,TRBV19,TGTGCCAGTAGAGGACAGTACGACTTCAATCAGCCCCAGCATTTT,CASRGQYDFNQPQHF
TRBD1,.,TRBJ1-1,TRBV6-5,TGTGCCAGCAGTTTGCGACAGGGCACTGAAGCTTTCTTT,CASSLRQGTEAFF
TRBD1,once,TRBJ1-5,TRBV10-2,TGCGCCAGCAGGACAGGGTCTCAGCCCCAGCATTTT,CASRTGSQPQHF
.,.,TRBJ1-6,TRBV6-5,TGTGCCAGCAGTAGGGGGTATAATTCACCCCTCCACTTT,CASSRGYNSPLHF
.,.,TRBJ2-3,TRBV19,TGTGCCAGTAACACAGGCACAGATACGCAGTATTTT,CASNTGTDTQYF
TRBD1,.,TRBJ2-2,TRBV4-1,TGCGCCAGCAGCCATGGACAGGGGTCTAGCACCGGGGAGCTGTTTTTT,CASSHGQGSSTGELFF
.,once,TRBJ1-1,TRBV18,TGTGCCAGCTCCCTAGGGGGGGTGAACACTGAAGCTTTCTTT,CASSLGGVNTEAFF
TRBD2,.,TRBJ2-3,TRBV27,TGTGCCAGCAGGAGGACTAGCGGCACAGATACGCAGTATTTT,CASRRTSGTDTQYF
TRBD1,.,TRBJ1-1,TRBV3-1/TRBV3-2,TGTGCCAGCAGCCGAGGAACAGGGGTTTTGGCTTTCTTT,CASSRGTGVLAFF
.,.,TRBJ1-5,TRBV25-1,TGTGCCAGCAGTGATAGGGGCGGTCAGCCCCAGCATTTT,CASSDRGGQPQHF
.,.,TRBJ1-4,TRBV5-1,TGCGCCAGCAGCGCTTCGGGAGCAACTAATGAAAAACTGTTTTTT,CASSASGATNEKLFF
.,few,TRBJ1-1,TRBV30,TGTGCCTGGAGCGCTCAGGGCACCACTGAAGCTTTCTTT,CAWSAQGTTEAFF
.,.,TRBJ2-7,TRBV5-1,TGCGCCAGCAGGCGGGGTTCAGGGACCTACGAGCAGTACTTC,CASRRGSGTYEQYF
.,.,TRBJ1-1,TRBV19,TGTGCCAGTTCCGACGGCTTGGTGGGGCGCACTGAAGCTTTCTTT,CASSDGLVGRTEAFF
.,.,TRBJ1-2,TRBV7-9,TGTGCCAGCAGCTTAACCCGACCCAGGGGAGACTATGGCTACACCTTC,CASSLTRPRGDYGYTF
TRBD1,.,TRBJ2-5,TRBV7-3,TGTGCCAGCAGCTTAAGAGACAGGGGAGAGACCCAGTACTTC,CASSLRDRGETQYF
TRBD1,.,TRBJ2-7,TRBV7-8,TGTGCCAGCAGCCTTATTCCCGACAGGGCCTACGAGCAGTACTTC,CASSLIPDRAYEQYF
.,.,TRBJ2-6,TRBV27,TGTGCCAGCAGCACTCGCGCCAACGTCCTGACTTTC,CASSTRANVLTF
.,few,TRBJ2-7,TRBV2,TGTGCCAGCAGTCCCCTTTTAGGGGTATCCTACGAGCAGTACTTC,CASSPLLGVSYEQYF
.,.,TRBJ2-5,TRBV6-6,TGTGCCAGCAGTTCCACCTTGAGGCGGGAGACCCAGTACTTC,CASSSTLRRETQYF
TRBD1,.,TRBJ1-5,TRBV5-6,TGTGCCAGCAGCTTAAGGACAGGGCAGACGGGTCAGCCCCAGCATTTT,CASSLRTGQTGQPQHF
.,.,TRBJ2-2,TRBV5-1,TGCGCCAGCAGCTTCCTTTACGGGCCGGACAAAAACACCGGGGAGCTGTTTTTT,CASSFLYGPDKNTGELFF
TRBD1,.,TRBJ1-5,TRBV2,TGTGCCAGCAGTGAATGGGGGGACAGCAAACAGCCCCAGCATTTT,CASSEWGDSKQPQHF
TRBD1,.,TRBJ1-1,TRBV29-1,TGCAGCGTGACCCTACAGGGGACTTACACTGAAGCTTTCTTT,CSVTLQGTYTEAFF
.,once,TRBJ1-1,TRBV6-2/TRBV6-3,TGTGCCAGCAGCTTTGGAGGGTACACTGAAGCTTTCTTT,CASSFGGYTEAFF
.,.,TRBJ2-3,TRBV7-9,TGTGCCAGCAGCTTTGGCCACCTCACAGATACGCAGTATTTT,CASSFGHLTDTQYF
.,.,TRBJ2-6,TRBV19,TGTGCCACCATGAGGTCCCGCTGGGGGGCCAACGTCCTGACTTTC,CATMRSRWGANVLTF
.,.,TRBJ2-3,TRBV7-2,TGTGCCAGCAGCTTAGTAGCGCTTCGCACAGATACGCAGTATTTT,CASSLVALRTDTQYF
TRBD1,.,TRBJ1-2,TRBV6-5,TGTGCCAGCAGTTTCCGACAGGGGGCGGACTATGGCTACACCTTC,CASSFRQGADYGYTF
TRBD1,.,TRBJ1-2,TRBV29-1,TGCAGCGTTGCGGGACAGGGGAATGGCTACACCTTC,CSVAGQGNGYTF
TRBD1,.,TRBJ2-3,TRBV6-1,TGTGCCAGCAGTGGATGGGACAGGGGGCGGGCAGATACGCAGTATTTT,CASSGWDRGRADTQYF
.,.,TRBJ2-7,TRBV27,TGTGCCAGCAGTTTGGCCAGCTCCTACGAGCAGTACTTC,CASSLASSYEQYF
.,.,TRBJ2-3,TRBV11-2,TGTGCCAGCAGCTCGAGAATCCTTGAGGCAGATACGCAGTATTTT,CASSSRILEADTQYF
.,once,TRBJ1-1,TRBV7-9,TGTGCCAGCAGCTTAGATCCGGGGATGAACACTGAAGCTTTCTTT,CASSLDPGMNTEAFF
.,.,TRBJ2-7,TRBV30,TGTGCCTGGAGTGTACACTACGAGCAGTACTTC,CAWSVHYEQYF
.,.,TRBJ1-1,TRBV30,TGTGCCTGGGGACAGTCTTCGAACACTGAAGCTTTCTTT,CAWGQSSNTEAFF
.,once,TRBJ1-1,TRBV6-6,TGTGCCAGCAGTTACTCGAGACTTCAATTCGGGGCTTTCTTT,CASSYSRLQFGAFF
.,.,TRBJ1-2,TRBV10-3,TGTGCCATCAGTGAGTCGATAGCCCAGGAGGGCTATGGCTACACCTTC,CAISESIAQEGYGYTF
.,.,TRBJ2-6,TRBV19,TGTGCCAGCAGTAAGGGGGACACCACCTCTGGGGCCAACGTCCTGACTTTC,CASSKGDTTSGANVLTF
TRBD1,.,TRBJ1-1,TRBV6-5,TGTGCCAGCAGTCTCGGACAGGTAGACGCTGAAGCTTTCTTT,CASSLGQVDAEAFF
TRBD2,.,TRBJ2-3,TRBV4-1,TGCGCCAGCAGCCAGCGGGGGGGTATAACAGATACGCAGTATTTT,CASSQRGGITDTQYF
.,.,TRBJ1-5,TRBV5-6,TGTGCCAGCAGCCGCCCCGACAGTCCGAGTCAGCCCCAGCATTTT,CASSRPDSPSQPQHF
TRBD1,.,TRBJ1-1,TRBV28,TGTGCCAGCAGTTTATTATCGACAGGGCGAACTGAAGCTTTCTTT,CASSLLSTGRTEAFF
.,.,TRBJ2-2,TRBV2,TGTGCCAGCAGGACAGGGAACACCGGGGAGCTGTTTTTT,CASRTGNTGELFF
.,.,TRBJ1-6,TRBV19,TGTGCCAGTAGTATAACAGGTGGCAATTCACCCCTCCACTTT,CASSITGGNSPLHF
TRBD2,.,TRBJ2-1,TRBV7-2,TGTGCCAGCAGCTTAGGACTAGCGGCCATCTACAATGAGCAGTTCTTC,CASSLGLAAIYNEQFF
.,few,TRBJ1-2,TRBV5-6,TGTGCCAGCAGCTGGAACAGGGAAAAGGGCTATGGCTACACCTTC,CASSWNREKGYGYTF
.,.,TRBJ2-3,TRBV5-1,TGCGCCAGCAGCTCAGGGGCTGATACGCAGTATTTT,CASSSGADTQYF
.,.,TRBJ1-1,TRBV6-5,TGTGCCAGCAGTATTACGGTGAACACTGAAGCTTTCTTT,CASSITVNTEAFF
.,.,TRBJ1-2,TRBV28,TGTGCCAGCAGCAGAGGGTTCAGTCCTTATAACTATGGCTACACCTTC,CASSRGFSPYNYGYTF
TRBD1,.,TRBJ1-2,TRBV5-1,TGCGCCAGCAGCCCATTGCCGAGATCCACAGGGGGTGGCTACACCTTC,CASSPLPRSTGGGYTF
TRBD2,.,TRBJ2-2,TRBV6-5,TGTGCCAGCAAGGCGGGGGGTTTAGACGGGGAGCTGTTTTTT,CASKAGGLDGELFF
.,.,TRBJ2-7,TRBV18,TGTGCCAGCTCACCAGGCCCATCGGGCGAGCAGTACTTC,CASSPGPSGEQYF
.,.,TRBJ1-1,TRBV29-1,TGCAGCGTTCCTGGAGTAGGCTTCGGGATGAACACTGAAGCTTTCTTT,CSVPGVGFGMNTEAFF